Below, 7 T cell receptor beta chains from the same sample are listed, as sequenced in a study of CXCR3-negative and CXCR3-positive naive CD8 T cells. cDNA libraries for TRB were generated by 5' RACE incorporating UMI labels. TCRdb reworked the 5' RACE reads into one entry per CDR3 protein, no DNA. The table lists tens of thousands of distinct CDR3 sequences. Sequenced: memory CD8+ T cells from blood. These TCRs come from a human donor in good health. Some clones in this sample may be carry-over from other donors' samples.

The chain has TRBV28 and TRBJ2-3. This CDR3 is 11 amino acids long. The germline CDR1 and CDR2 sequences are MDHEN and SYDVKM. The CDR3 spells CASSYTDTQYF.

The J gene is TRBJ2-3, the V gene TRBV20-1. The V gene's germline CDR1 is DFQATT and CDR2 SNEGSKA (reference sequence). This CDR3 is 14 amino acids long. The CDR3 here is CSAKGRLRTDTQYF.

The rearrangement joins TRBV29-1 to TRBJ2-1; TCRdb selects TRBD2, and the lack of DNA leaves this call unchecked. The CDR3 covers 13 residues. Germline V CDR1 and CDR2: SQVTM, ANQGSEA. The CDR3 loop reads CSVLADTYNEQFF.

The V gene is TRBV5-1, the J gene TRBJ2-1; the TCRdb call, TRBD2, lacks DNA for checking. The germline V gene encodes CDR1 SGHRS and CDR2 YFSETQ. This CDR3 is built from 13 residues. The CDR3 sequence: CASSNEGLDSGFF.

The J gene is TRBJ1-1, the V gene TRBV5-5; as DNA is missing, the TRBD1 call by TCRdb cannot be tested. Germline V gene data show CDR1 as SGHKS and CDR2 as YYEKEE (reference sequence). The CDR3 is 15 amino acids. CDR3 protein: CASSADRVTAPEAFF.

The chain recombines TRBV20-1 with TRBJ2-5; TCRdb designates TRBD2, a call that cannot be tested without DNA. This CDR3 contains 14 residues. The germline gives CDR1 DFQATT, CDR2 SNEGSKA (reference sequence). This CDR3 is CSARGSSGKETQYF.

This clonotype is identified as large (0.1 to 1%) from frequency. This chain connects TRBV7-9 to TRBJ2-7; with no DNA, the TCRdb D assignment of TRBD1 cannot be verified. Germline V gene lookup returns CDR1 SEHNR and CDR2 FQNEAQ (reference sequence). The CDR3 totals 14 residues. The CDR3 reads CASSLDPQGDEQYF.